The 20 T cell receptor beta chains below all came from one sample that was sequenced in a study of cytomegalovirus exposure and HLA in healthy donors. This table comes from immunoSEQ multiplex PCR, and its TCRdb copy is limited to in-frame clones, with some not included. The repertoire includes about 66,000 clones, approximately 96% of them detected once, and approximately 0.9% sits in the top ten. The specimen sequenced was PBMCs. These receptors were collected from a man aged 18 to 35 in good health and CMV-seronegative.

This chain joins TRBV4-1 and TRBJ2-2; 10 nucleotides match TRBD2. J gave up 6 bases and V 4 bases, and 11 bases lay outside the gene matches. Germline V gene lookup returns CDR1 MGHRA and CDR2 YSYEKL. This CDR3 is built from 17 residues. CDR3 DNA sequence: TGCGCCAGCAGCCCCTTGGTGTCTAGCGGGAGTGCCGGGGAGCTGTTTTTT. This gives the protein CASSPLVSSGSAGELFF.

The genes are TRBV4-1 and TRBJ1-2; D remains unclear. Germline assignment: CDR1 MGHRA and CDR2 YSYEKL. Trimming cost V 3 bases and J 6 bases, with 8 bases left between them. This CDR3 contains 12 residues. For the CDR3, the DNA is TGCGCCAGCAGCCACGGAGCGGATGGCTACACCTTC. This translates into CASSHGADGYTF.

The chain combines TRBV6-5 with TRBJ2-1; TRBD2 matches at 9 bases. This CDR3 is built from 14 residues. Per the germline V gene, CDR1 is MNHEY and CDR2 is SVGAGI. After removal of 4 bases from V and 5 bases from J, the junction contained 3 bases not matched to a gene. Here the CDR3 DNA reads TGTGCCAGCAGTTGGCGGGAGGGCCACAATGAGCAGTTCTTC. Translation gives CASSWREGHNEQFF.

The chain combines TRBV27 with TRBJ2-1; 12 bases are a match to TRBD1. The length of the CDR3 is 16 residues. Germline assignment: CDR1 MNHEY and CDR2 SMNVEV (reference sequence). V lost 2 bases to trimming and J lost 8 bases; unmatched junction nucleotides: 7. The CDR3 bases are TGTGCCAGCAGTTTACACCGGGACAGGGGGCTTGATGAGCAGTTCTTC. Amino acid sequence: CASSLHRDRGLDEQFF.

The V call is TRBV19, the J call TRBJ1-2; 7 nucleotides align to TRBD1. Germline lookup yields CDR1 LNHDA and CDR2 SQIVND (reference sequence). This CDR3 has 15 residues. Trimming at V came to 1 base and at J to 8 bases, leaving 10 bases not matched to a gene. In DNA, the CDR3 is TGTGCCAGTAGTATAGTTGGGACAGCCTTCTACGGCTACACCTTC. It translates to CASSIVGTAFYGYTF.

V and J are TRBV9 and TRBJ2-1; the match to TRBD2 covers 11 bases. Germline-derived CDR1 and CDR2 are SGDLS and YYNGEE. CDR3 length equals 15 residues. After removal of 5 bases from V and 5 bases from J, the junction contained 6 bases not matched to a gene. CDR3 residues: CASSTSGSDNNEQFF. Here the CDR3 DNA reads TGTGCCAGCAGTACTAGCGGGAGTGATAACAATGAGCAGTTCTTC.

The V and J genes are TRBV5-1 and TRBJ2-2, with 9 nucleotides matching TRBD2. Looked up from germline, CDR1 is SGHRS and CDR2 is YFSETQ. V lost 4 bases, J lost 6 bases, and 10 bases stayed unmatched. This CDR3 is built from 16 residues. DNA of the CDR3: TGCGCCAGCAGCAGGGGGAGCGGGAGGACGTCCGGGGAGCTGTTTTTT. It translates to CASSRGSGRTSGELFF.

The rearrangement joins TRBV27 to TRBJ2-7; TRBD2 matches at 10 bases. The germline V gene has CDR1 MNHEY and CDR2 SMNVEV (reference sequence). The junction had 7 bases not matched to a gene; V was cut back by 6 bases and J by 2 bases. This CDR3 is built from 15 residues. CDR3 DNA sequence: TGTGCCAGCAGCCCCGGGACTAGCGAAACCTACGAGCAGTACTTC. Its protein product is CASSPGTSETYEQYF.

V usage is TRBV7-8 and J usage is TRBJ2-5; 11 bases agree with TRBD2. Trimming cost V 6 bases and J 2 bases; bases outside gene matches: 11. Germline-derived CDR1 and CDR2 are SGHVS and FQNEAQ. The CDR3 is 17 amino acids. CDR3 sequence: CASSQGGGLAEQETQYF. The DNA for the CDR3 is TGTGCCAGCAGTCAGGGCGGGGGACTAGCGGAACAAGAGACCCAGTACTTC.

J is TRBJ2-1 and V is TRBV4-1; TRBD2 matches 9 bases. Germline V gene data show CDR1 as MGHRA and CDR2 as YSYEKL. Trimming took 1 base from V and 10 from J; bases not matched to a gene: 5. The CDR3 is 14 residues long. DNA for the CDR3: TGCGCCAGCAGCCAAGTCATAACTAGCGGGGAGCAGTTCTTC. Protein: CASSQVITSGEQFF.

The chain combines TRBV7-8 with TRBJ1-2, with D possibly being TRBD1 (5 bases). Trimming removed 1 base at V and 11 bases at J, with 20 bases between. The CDR3 consists of 15 residues. The V gene's germline CDR1 is SGHVS and CDR2 FQNEAQ. The CDR3 loop reads CASSLGGGALSGYTF. The CDR3 coding sequence is TGTGCCAGCAGCTTAGGGGGCGGCGCTCTATCTGGGTACACCTTC.

This rearrangement joins TRBV5-6 to TRBJ1-4, with D perhaps matching TRBD1 (6 bases). In germline, CDR1 is SGHDT, CDR2 YYEEEE. This CDR3 contains 14 residues. Trimming left V 4 bases short and J 4 bases short, with 11 bases between. Written as DNA, the CDR3 is TGTGCCAGCAGCATTCAGGGGAATAATGAAAAACTGTTTTTT. Protein sequence: CASSIQGNNEKLFF.

This clone showed up just once. The chain couples TRBV28 to TRBJ2-7, with D possibly being TRBD1 (6 bases). CDR3 size: 15 residues. Trimming removed 6 bases at V and 3 bases at J, with 18 bases between. CDR1 and CDR2 from the germline V gene are MDHEN and SYDVKM. The CDR3 here is CASREDTGHIYEQYF. In DNA form, the CDR3 reads TGTGCCAGCAGAGAAGATACGGGACACATCTACGAGCAGTACTTC.

The V and J genes are TRBV28 and TRBJ1-2, with 8 bases aligning to TRBD1. The CDR3 runs 14 residues. Trimming cost V 5 bases and J 4 bases; bases outside gene matches: 6. Germline loops: CDR1 MDHEN, CDR2 SYDVKM. As DNA, the CDR3 is TGTGCCAGCAGTCCGGCAGGGGGCGGCTATGGCTACACCTTC. Encoded protein: CASSPAGGGYGYTF.

Details on this clone: A read error may produce the germline difference seen at one junction end. The chain employs TRBV19 and TRBJ1-2; no definite D call. Germline CDR1 is LNHDA and CDR2 is SQIVND (reference sequence). The CDR3 totals 13 residues. Here the CDR3 reads CASSTDGSYGYTF. The CDR3 nucleotides are TGTGCCAGCAGTACCGACGGGTCCTATGGCTACACCTTC.

This sequence joins TRBV18 and TRBJ1-5, with D unclear. Trimming shortened V by 8 bases and J by 6 bases, and 14 bases separated the two germline ends. This CDR3 is built from 13 residues. CDR1 and CDR2 (germline): KGHSH, LQKENI. The CDR3 reads CASLREIGQPQHF. Written as DNA, the CDR3 is TGTGCCAGCCTGCGCGAGATCGGTCAGCCCCAGCATTTT.

J is TRBJ2-1 and V is TRBV5-1, with D uncertain. The CDR3 is made up of 12 amino acids. Germline lookup yields CDR1 SGHRS and CDR2 YFSETQ. Trimming pared 3 bases from V and 12 bases from J, leaving 13 bases between. CDR3 protein: CASSSTTRGQFF. For the CDR3, the DNA is TGCGCCAGCAGCTCTACCACCCGAGGGCAGTTCTTC. The whole variable domain, filled in from reference TRBV5-1 and TRBJ2-1, reads KAGVTQTPRYLIKTRGQQVTLSCSPISGHRSVSWYQQTPGQGLQFLFEYFSETQRNKGNFPGRFSGRQFSNSRSEMNVSTLELGDSALYLCASSSTTRGQFFGPGTRLTVL.

In its sample, this clone was seen once. CDR3 sequence reads: CASSQGTSVSYEQYF. The CDR3 DNA follows: TGTGCCAGCAGCCAAGGAACTAGCGTCTCCTACGAGCAGTACTTC. The gene calls are TRBV4-2 and TRBJ2-7, with 7 bases identical to TRBD2. Per the germline V gene, CDR1 is LGHNA and CDR2 is YNFKEQ. V shed 1 base and J 0 bases; nucleotides not matched to a gene: 3. The CDR3 covers 15 residues.

This rearrangement joins TRBV7-9 to TRBJ2-1; 16 nucleotides match TRBD2. The J segment lost 10 bases and the V segment lost 3 bases, leaving 9 bases of the junction unmatched. This CDR3 contains 17 residues. The germline CDR1 and CDR2 sequences are SEHNR and FQNEAQ (reference sequence). CDR3 in DNA: TGTGCCAGCAGCTTGTCCGGGACTAGCGGGAGGGACTGGGAGCAGTTCTTC. This encodes CASSLSGTSGRDWEQFF.

This chain connects TRBV5-1 to TRBJ2-2, with D perhaps matching TRBD1 (6 bases). The CDR3 sequence is 15 residues long. The germline gives CDR1 SGHRS, CDR2 YFSETQ. Trimming shortened V by 3 bases and J by 6 bases, and 15 bases separated the two germline ends. CDR3 nucleotides: TGCGCCAGCAGCTCCAGGGGAATTGGAGCCGGGGAGCTGTTTTTT. It codes for CASSSRGIGAGELFF.